Presented here are 3 T cell receptor beta chains from one specimen sequenced in a study of cytomegalovirus exposure and HLA in healthy donors. This PCR relied on a set of 60 Vbeta primers and 13 Jbeta primers. Libraries were prepared by immunoSEQ multiplex PCR; TCRdb keeps only in-frame clonotypes and omits some of them. The sample includes about 230,000 clones, under 90% of them seen just once. Material for sequencing was PBMCs. The receptors here all came from a human donor in good health.

The chain employs TRBV11-3 and TRBJ2-1; possibly TRBD2 for D (6 bases). Germline lookup yields CDR1 SGHNT and CDR2 YENEEA. V was shortened by 5 bases and J by 8 bases, with 16 bases between the two germline ends. This CDR3 is 14 amino acids long. The CDR3 protein is CASSRGLVNDEQFF. CDR3 DNA: TGTGCCAGCAGCCGGGGACTGGTGAACGATGAGCAGTTCTTC.

The rearrangement links TRBV7-9 to TRBJ1-1; TRBD1 matches at 9 bases. The CDR3 covers 16 residues. Germline V gene sequence: CDR1 SEHNR, CDR2 FQNEAQ (reference sequence). Trimming removed 5 bases from V and 5 bases from J; junction bases left unmatched: 12. CDR3 in amino acids: CASSPRGQGRDTEAFF. The CDR3 DNA follows: TGTGCCAGCAGCCCTAGGGGACAGGGTCGGGATACTGAAGCTTTCTTT.

The V call is TRBV7-9, the J call TRBJ1-1; unclear D gene. V lost 5 bases and J lost 0, with 19 bases in between. The germline V gene encodes CDR1 SEHNR and CDR2 FQNEAQ (reference sequence). CDR3 length: 17 residues. The CDR3 DNA reads TGTGCCAGCAGCACAGCGGGCTATGGGCCGCTGAACACTGAAGCTTTCTTT. Its translation: CASSTAGYGPLNTEAFF.